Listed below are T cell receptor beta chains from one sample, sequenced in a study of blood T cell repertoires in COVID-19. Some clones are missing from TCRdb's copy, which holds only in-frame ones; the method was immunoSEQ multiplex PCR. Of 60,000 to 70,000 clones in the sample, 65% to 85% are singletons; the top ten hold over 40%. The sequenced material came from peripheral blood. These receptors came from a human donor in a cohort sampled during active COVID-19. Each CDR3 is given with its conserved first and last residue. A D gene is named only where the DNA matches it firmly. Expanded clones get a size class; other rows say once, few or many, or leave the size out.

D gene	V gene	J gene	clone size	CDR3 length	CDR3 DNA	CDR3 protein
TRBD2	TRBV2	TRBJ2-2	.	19	TGTGCCAGCTCTCCCCGCACTAGCGGGGGGCCCCTGAGGGCCGGGGAGCTGTTTTTT	CASSPRTSGGPLRAGELFF
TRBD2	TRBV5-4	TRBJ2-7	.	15	TGTGCCAGCAGCTTAGATCCGGGGGGGTCGTACGAGCAGTACTTC	CASSLDPGGSYEQYF
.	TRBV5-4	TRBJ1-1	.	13	TGTGCCAGCAGCTTCCACGGGTACACTGAAGCTTTCTTT	CASSFHGYTEAFF
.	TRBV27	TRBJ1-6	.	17	TGTGCCAGCAGTTCCGAACCACAGAGTCTTCGTAATTCACCCCTCCACTTT	CASSSEPQSLRNSPLHF
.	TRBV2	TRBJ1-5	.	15	TGTGCCAGCAGCAACCTAGGGGGGGCAAATCAGCCCCAGCATTTT	CASSNLGGANQPQHF
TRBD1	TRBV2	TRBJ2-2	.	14	TGTGCCAGCAGTGAATACACAGGGGCCGGGGAGCTGTTTTTT	CASSEYTGAGELFF
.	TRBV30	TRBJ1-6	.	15	TGTGCCTGGAGTGTAGTAAGTCAGGGGAATTCACCCCTCCACTTT	CAWSVVSQGNSPLHF
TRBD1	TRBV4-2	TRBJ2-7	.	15	TGTGCCAGCAGCCAAGAAGAGACAGGGGCCCACGAGCAGTACTTC	CASSQEETGAHEQYF
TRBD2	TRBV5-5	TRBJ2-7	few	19	TGTGCCAGCAGCTTCCGGGGACTAGCGGGGGACGTACTCAAGTCCGAGCAGTACTTC	CASSFRGLAGDVLKSEQYF
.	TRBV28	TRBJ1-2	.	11	TGTGCCGCCAGCCAGGGTCATGGCTACACCTTC	CAASQGHGYTF
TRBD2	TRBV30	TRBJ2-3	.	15	TGTGCCTGGGGGACTAGCGGGGGGGCCCGAGATACGCAGTATTTT	CAWGTSGGARDTQYF
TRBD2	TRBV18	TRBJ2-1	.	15	TGTGCCAGCTCGACCCTCGGGGGGAGATACAATGAGCAGTTCTTC	CASSTLGGRYNEQFF
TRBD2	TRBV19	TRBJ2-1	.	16	TGTGCCAGTAGTATTAAGCGGGGGGACCTATCCAATGAGCAGTTCTTC	CASSIKRGDLSNEQFF
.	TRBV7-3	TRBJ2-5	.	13	TGTGCCAGCAGCTTAACGGTGCGAGAGACCCAGTACTTC	CASSLTVRETQYF
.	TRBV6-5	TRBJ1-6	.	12	TGTGCCAGCAAGGGGTATAATTCACCCCTCCACTTT	CASKGYNSPLHF
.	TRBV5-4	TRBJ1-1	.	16	TGTGCCAGCAGCCACTCTGGGTCGGGGAGGAACACTGAAGCTTTCTTT	CASSHSGSGRNTEAFF
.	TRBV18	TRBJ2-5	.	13	TGTGCCAGCTCACCACTCGCGTTTGAGACCCAGTACTTC	CASSPLAFETQYF
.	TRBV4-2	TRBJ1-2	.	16	TGTGCCAGCAGCCAGAATTTTGGGGGGCGGGGGTATGGCTACACCTTC	CASSQNFGGRGYGYTF
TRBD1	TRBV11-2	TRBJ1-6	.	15	TGTGCCAGCAGCTTCCAGACAGGGTCGTGGTCACCCCTCCACTTT	CASSFQTGSWSPLHF
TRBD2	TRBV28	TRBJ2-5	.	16	TGTGCCAGCAGTCAACCGGGACTAGCGTTCCAAGAGACCCAGTACTTC	CASSQPGLAFQETQYF
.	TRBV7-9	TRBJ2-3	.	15	TGTGCCACCAGACCCTGGGAGTCCGGCACAGATACGCAGTATTTT	CATRPWESGTDTQYF
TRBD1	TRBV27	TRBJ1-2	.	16	TGTGCCAGCAGTTTATATCCCGGACAGGGCAACTATGGCTACACCTTC	CASSLYPGQGNYGYTF
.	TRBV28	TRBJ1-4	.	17	TGTGCCAGCAGTTTAATGGGCAGGGTGGTAACTAATGAAAAACTGTTTTTT	CASSLMGRVVTNEKLFF
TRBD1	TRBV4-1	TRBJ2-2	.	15	TGCGCCAGCAGCCCGGGACAGTCGAACACCGGGGAGCTGTTTTTT	CASSPGQSNTGELFF
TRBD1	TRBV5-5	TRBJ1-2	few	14	TGTGCCAGCAGCGGGAGGACAGGGAACTATGGCTACACCTTC	CASSGRTGNYGYTF
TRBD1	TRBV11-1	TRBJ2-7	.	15	TGTGCCAGCAGCTTAGGGGACAGGGTCCCCTACGAGCAGTACTTC	CASSLGDRVPYEQYF
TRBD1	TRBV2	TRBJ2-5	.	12	TGTGCCAGCGGACAGGAGCAAGAGACCCAGTACTTC	CASGQEQETQYF
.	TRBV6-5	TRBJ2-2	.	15	TGTGCCAGCAGTTACATACAGGAACGCACCGGGGAGCTGTTTTTT	CASSYIQERTGELFF
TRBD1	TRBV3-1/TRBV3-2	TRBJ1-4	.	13	TGTGCCAGCAGCCGACAGGGCACGGGAAAACTGTTTTTT	CASSRQGTGKLFF
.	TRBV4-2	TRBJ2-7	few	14	TGTGCCAGCAGCCTCGCCGGAGGGTCCTACGAGCAGTACTTC	CASSLAGGSYEQYF
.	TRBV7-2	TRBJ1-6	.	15	TGTGCCAGCACCGAGACTGGCCAAGGCTATTCACCCCTCCACTTT	CASTETGQGYSPLHF
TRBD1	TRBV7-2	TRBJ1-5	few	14	TGTGCCAGCAGCTTAGGACAGGGTACGGGATTCCAGCATTTT	CASSLGQGTGFQHF
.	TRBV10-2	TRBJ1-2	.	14	TGCGCCAGCAGTTTCCGAGACAGACCCTATGGCTACACCTTC	CASSFRDRPYGYTF
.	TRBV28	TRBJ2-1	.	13	TGTGCCAGCACCTCGGCTAGCCGGAAAGAGCAGTTCTTC	CASTSASRKEQFF
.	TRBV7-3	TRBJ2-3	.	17	TGTGCCAGCAGCTTAAATCCAGGGATGGGGCCCACAGATACGCAGTATTTT	CASSLNPGMGPTDTQYF
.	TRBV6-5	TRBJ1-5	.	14	TGTGCCAGCAGTTATTGGGAGGGATCCCAGCCCCAGCATTTT	CASSYWEGSQPQHF
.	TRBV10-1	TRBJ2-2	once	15	TGCGCCAGCAGTCCTGACAGGACAAACACCGGGGAGCTGTTTTTT	CASSPDRTNTGELFF
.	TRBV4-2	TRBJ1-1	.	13	TGTGCCAGCAGCCAAGAAGGGGGAAGGGTAGCTTTCTTT	CASSQEGGRVAFF
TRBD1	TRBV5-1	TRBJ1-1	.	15	TGCGCCAGCAGCCTGAAGACAGGGGGCACCACTGAAGCTTTCTTT	CASSLKTGGTTEAFF
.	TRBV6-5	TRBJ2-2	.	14	TGTGCCAGCAGGCCTCACAGGGACACCGGGGAGCTGTTTTTT	CASRPHRDTGELFF
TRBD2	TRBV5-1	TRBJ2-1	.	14	TGCGCCAGCAGCCCCTTAGCGGGGCGGGATGAGCAGTTCTTC	CASSPLAGRDEQFF
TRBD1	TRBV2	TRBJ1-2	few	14	TGTGCCAGCAGTGAAGTGACAGGGCCCGGTGGCTACACCTTC	CASSEVTGPGGYTF
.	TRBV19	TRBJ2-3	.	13	TGTGCCAGTAGTACTTTCAGCACAGATACGCAGTATTTT	CASSTFSTDTQYF
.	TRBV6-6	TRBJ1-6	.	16	TGTGCCAGCAGTCCCCGCGACAGCGCCTATAATTCACCCCTCCACTTT	CASSPRDSAYNSPLHF
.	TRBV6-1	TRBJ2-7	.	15	TGTGCCAGCAGTGAATTAGGGACGGGAGCCTACGAGCAGTACTTC	CASSELGTGAYEQYF
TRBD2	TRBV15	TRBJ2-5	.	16	TGTGCCACCAGCAGAGAACTAGCGGGGGGTCGAGAGACCCAGTACTTC	CATSRELAGGRETQYF